The source of this TCR beta chain is a study of regulatory T cells in long-lasting Graves disease. Specified time point: persistent/refractory GD, antithyroid drugs over 5 years with positive TRAb. PBMC RNA was the source of the TCR library. CDR3 regions were amplified by Arm-PCR using iRepertoire HTBI primers to build TCR beta libraries. Under the authors' procedure: Identification across samples found about 61 TRBV and 12 to 15 TRBJ segments. TCRdb redid the calling of the multiplex PCR reads with MiXCR, one entry per CDR3 protein. The V and J calls shown here were made by TCRdb, not taken from the authors' results. Here the sample spans a few hundred thousand distinct CDR3 sequences, around 20% being singletons. Sequencing was performed on peripheral blood mononuclear cells (PBMCs), taken when the disease was refractory, from a patient treated with antithyroid drugs. This TCR came from a female donor with Graves disease.

CDR3 sequence reads: CASSLVWDSKSNTGELFF. CDR3 in DNA: TGCGCCAGCAGCTTGGTGTGGGACAGCAAATCGAACACCGGGGAGCTGTTTTTT. The chain uses TRBV5-1 and TRBJ2-2, with 7 bases lining up with TRBD1. V gave up 0 bases and J gave up 0 bases; unmatched junction bases: 8. Germline assignment: CDR1 SGHRS and CDR2 YFSETQ. The CDR3 has 18 amino acids. Full variable domain (missing parts from reference TRBV5-1 and TRBJ2-2): KAGVTQTPRYLIKTRGQQVTLSCSPISGHRSVSWYQQTPGQGLQFLFEYFSETQRNKGNFPGRFSGRQFSNSRSEMNVSTLELGDSALYLCASSLVWDSKSNTGELFFGEGSRLTVL.